Below are 12 T cell receptor beta chains sequenced from a single sample in a study of blood T cell repertoires in COVID-19. Profiled with immunoSEQ multiplex PCR; TCRdb holds only in-frame clones, not every one. This sample has some 190,000 clones, with 82% found just once. The specimen was peripheral blood. The receptors stem from a woman between 55 and 75 years old with COVID-19, enrolled during active disease.

This rearrangement joins TRBV21-1 to TRBJ1-4; TRBD1 is the table's D call and was not checked against the DNA. TRBV21-1 is an annotated pseudogene. The CDR3 loop spans 18 amino acids. The CDR3, as DNA: TGTGCCAGCAGCAAAACGGAGGTGGGGGACAGGGGAAATGAAAAACTGTTTTTT. Translation gives CASSKTEVGDRGNEKLFF.

V is TRBV6-5 and J is TRBJ1-4; D perhaps matches TRBD1 (6 bases). Germline V lookup: CDR1 MNHEY, CDR2 SVGAGI. The CDR3 length is 14 residues. Trimming removed 5 bases from V and 6 bases from J, with 13 bases in between. In DNA, the CDR3 is TGTGCCAGCAGTACGGGGGGCTTGGATGAAAAACTGTTTTTT. Its translation is CASSTGGLDEKLFF.

This clone showed up just a few times. The chain carries TRBV7-2 and TRBJ2-5, with D possibly being TRBD2 (5 bases). Germline V CDR1 and CDR2: SGHTA, FQGNSA. The CDR3 spans 13 residues. V was trimmed by 5 bases and J by 13 bases, leaving 20 bases between them. The DNA for the CDR3 is TGTGCCAGCAGCGGGCTAGCCCCGACTATAGCGTACTTC. It specifies CASSGLAPTIAYF.

A few counts support this clone. V gene TRBV19 combines with J gene TRBJ1-1, with TRBD1 matching over 9 bases. Unmatched junction bases numbered 9, after V lost 7 bases and J lost 0 bases. Germline assignment: CDR1 LNHDA and CDR2 SQIVND (reference sequence). The CDR3 has 16 amino acids. CDR3 nucleotides: TGTGCCAGTACACCGGACAGGGGTTCTATGAACACTGAAGCTTTCTTT. Its translation: CASTPDRGSMNTEAFF.

V and J are TRBV30 and TRBJ2-1; 13 nucleotides line up with TRBD2. Losses at the gene ends were 4 bases for V and 9 bases for J; bases not matched to a gene: 3. Germline-derived CDR1 and CDR2 are GTSNPN and SVGIG (reference sequence). This CDR3 has 13 amino acids. The CDR3 DNA follows: TGTGCCTGGAAGGGACTAGCGGGATTTGAGCAGTTCTTC. Translation: CAWKGLAGFEQFF. Based on the CDR3 plus reference TRBV30 and TRBJ2-1, the full variable domain is SQTIHQWPATLVQPVGSPLSLECTVEGTSNPNLYWYRQAAGRGLQLLFYSVGIGQISSEVPQNLSASRPQDRQFILSSKKLLLSDSGFYLCAWKGLAGFEQFFGPGTRLTVL.

J is TRBJ1-1 and V is TRBV25-1, with D possibly being TRBD1 (6 bases). Germline V gene sequence: CDR1 MGHDK, CDR2 SYGVNS. V was shortened by 7 bases and J by 3 bases, with 9 bases between the two germline ends. CDR3 length equals 12 residues. CDR3 nucleotide sequence: TGTGCCAGCACTCGGACAGACACTGAAGCTTTCTTT. Its translation: CASTRTDTEAFF.

The V and J genes are TRBV9 and TRBJ1-2; TRBD1 aligns across 8 bases. The J segment lost 6 bases and the V segment lost 1 base, leaving 5 bases of the junction unmatched. CDR1 is SGDLS, CDR2 YYNGEE, per germline. This CDR3 spans 14 amino acids. CDR3 nucleotide sequence: TGTGCCAGCAGCGTAAGTCCAGGGGGCGATGGCTACACCTTC. Its translation: CASSVSPGGDGYTF.

The J gene is TRBJ1-5, the V gene TRBV27; TRBD1 might be the D (5 bases). The CDR3 contains 16 residues. V was pared by 5 bases and J by 5 bases, with 19 bases between. Germline V lookup: CDR1 MNHEY, CDR2 SMNVEV (reference sequence). The CDR3 coding sequence is TGTGCCAGCAGTCCTCTATCTCGGGGGGGTCATCAGCCCCAGCATTTT. This encodes CASSPLSRGGHQPQHF.

The gene calls are TRBV7-2 and TRBJ2-1; a weak D match, TRBD2 (6 bases). V dropped 8 bases and J dropped 2 bases, with 16 bases sitting between them. The CDR3 runs 15 residues. Germline V gene lookup returns CDR1 SGHTA and CDR2 FQGNSA. The CDR3 DNA is TGTGCCAGCGGGGCGACTAGTTACCCCTACAATGAGCAGTTCTTC. Translated: CASGATSYPYNEQFF. Supplemented by reference TRBV7-2 and TRBJ2-1, the full variable domain reads GAGVSQSPSNKVTEKGKDVELRCDPISGHTALYWYRQSLGQGLEFLIYFQGNSAPDKSGLPSDRFSAERTGGSVSTLTIQRTQQEDSAVYLCASGATSYPYNEQFFGPGTRLTVL.

The chain carries TRBV5-6 and TRBJ1-1; 8 nucleotides line up with TRBD1. The junction had 9 bases not matched to a gene; V was cut back by 3 bases and J by 5 bases. CDR3 length equals 15 residues. Germline CDR1 reads SGHDT; CDR2 reads YYEEEE. Here the CDR3 DNA reads TGTGCCAGCAGCTCGGCTGGACAGGGAGGGACTGAAGCTTTCTTT. Its translation: CASSSAGQGGTEAFF.

Many counts were recorded for this clone. The V call is TRBV7-9, the J call TRBJ2-7, with TRBD2 identical over 7 bases. Germline assignment: CDR1 SEHNR and CDR2 FQNEAQ (reference sequence). V dropped 5 bases and J dropped 6; count of bases not matched to a gene: 7. The CDR3 has 13 amino acids. For the CDR3, the DNA is TGTGCCAGCAGCGGCGGGAGCGCAACCGAGCAGTACTTC. Residues: CASSGGSATEQYF.

The rearrangement joins TRBV27 to TRBJ2-3; D is perhaps TRBD2 (6 bases). Trimming stripped 5 bases from V and 0 bases from J, with 12 bases between. The length of the CDR3 is 15 residues. Germline V gives CDR1 MNHEY, CDR2 SMNVEV (reference sequence). The CDR3 bases are TGTGCCAGCAGTATTCCCGGGGGAAGCACAGATACGCAGTATTTT. Protein product: CASSIPGGSTDTQYF.